This is a list of T cell receptor beta chains from one sample in a study of blood T cell repertoires in COVID-19. Clones were sequenced by immunoSEQ multiplex PCR, and TCRdb holds only the in-frame ones, with some missing. The table has roughly 67,000 clones, 86% seen once; the top ten hold around 4.4%. Sequenced material: peripheral blood. Source of these receptors: a man aged 45-60 years with active COVID-19. Each CDR3 is given with its conserved first and last residue. D genes are given only for firm matches. Some rows have no size entry. The others give once, few or many, or a class for an expanded clone.

V gene,CDR3 length,J gene,D gene,clone size,CDR3 DNA,CDR3 protein
TRBV7-9,14,TRBJ2-1,.,.,TGTGCCAGCAGCTTAGCGCAGGGCCTCAATGAGCAGTTCTTC,CASSLAQGLNEQFF
TRBV2,15,TRBJ2-7,TRBD2,few,TGTGCCAGCAGTAGACTAGCGGGAGTGTCCTACGAGCAGTACTTC,CASSRLAGVSYEQYF
TRBV24-1,14,TRBJ1-5,.,.,TGTGCCACCAGTGATTCTGGGCAGTCTCAGCCCCAGCATTTT,CATSDSGQSQPQHF
TRBV11-2,15,TRBJ2-5,.,.,TGTGCCAGCAGCTTCGGAGGGGCCACGGGTGAGACCCAGTACTTC,CASSFGGATGETQYF
TRBV6-6,18,TRBJ2-3,TRBD2,.,TGTGCCAGCAGTCCCCGAGAGTACTCGGGACTAGTAGGCCATACGCAGTATTTT,CASSPREYSGLVGHTQYF
TRBV7-8,15,TRBJ2-3,.,.,TGTGCCAGCAGCTTAAGGGGGAGGGGCACAGATACGCAGTATTTT,CASSLRGRGTDTQYF
TRBV5-4,16,TRBJ2-3,TRBD2,.,TGTGCCAGCAGCTCGCGACTAGCGGGCAGTCCAGATACGCAGTATTTT,CASSSRLAGSPDTQYF
TRBV27,14,TRBJ1-2,TRBD1,once,TGTGCCAGCACACCCTCCGGGACAGGGGCTGGCTACACCTTC,CASTPSGTGAGYTF
TRBV19,14,TRBJ1-1,TRBD1,.,TGTGCCAGTAGCCCCCCAGGGGACAGTCCCGAAGCTTTCTTT,CASSPPGDSPEAFF
TRBV3-1/TRBV3-2,14,TRBJ2-7,TRBD1,.,TGTGCCAGCAGCTTTCGACAGGGGACCTACGAGCAGTACTTC,CASSFRQGTYEQYF
TRBV29-1,13,TRBJ1-1,.,.,TGCAGCATACGGGAATGGGGGGGGAACGGAGCTTTCTTT,CSIREWGGNGAFF
TRBV11-3,13,TRBJ1-1,.,.,TGTGCCAGCAGCCGGGACATGAACACTGAAGCTTTCTTT,CASSRDMNTEAFF
TRBV18,14,TRBJ2-7,.,once,TGTGCCAGCTCACTCCCAGGGGAAGCTAACGAGCAGTACTTC,CASSLPGEANEQYF
TRBV6-2/TRBV6-3,16,TRBJ1-2,TRBD1,few,TGTGCCAGCAGTTCCCTGCCGGGACAGGGGGCCTATGGCTACACCTTC,CASSSLPGQGAYGYTF
TRBV5-5,14,TRBJ2-4,.,.,TGTGCCAGTACGAGCTCCCTAGCCAAAAACATTCAGTACTTC,CASTSSLAKNIQYF
TRBV12-3/TRBV12-4,13,TRBJ1-6,.,.,TGTGCCAGCAGCCCCCAGGACAGCTCACCCCTCCACTTT,CASSPQDSSPLHF
TRBV11-3,16,TRBJ2-5,.,.,TGTGCCAGCAGCTCCCGTCCGGCGGGGAATCAAGAGACCCAGTACTTC,CASSSRPAGNQETQYF
TRBV6-2/TRBV6-3,16,TRBJ2-1,TRBD2,.,TGTGCCAGCAGCCTAACTGGACTAGCGGGGGGCGGTGAGCAGTTCTTC,CASSLTGLAGGGEQFF
TRBV29-1,15,TRBJ2-1,TRBD2,.,TGCAGCGTTGGGGGGGCTAGCGGGCGAGGGAATGAGCAGTTCTTC,CSVGGASGRGNEQFF
TRBV19,16,TRBJ2-2,TRBD2,once,TGTGCCAGTCGCTCTGGACTAGGGGTTGGCACCGGGGAGCTGTTTTTT,CASRSGLGVGTGELFF
TRBV11-2,19,TRBJ1-2,.,.,TGTGCCAGCAGCTCGCTCAAGGACCCGCGGCAGGGTTTAAACTATGGCTACACCTTC,CASSSLKDPRQGLNYGYTF
TRBV10-1,15,TRBJ2-3,TRBD2,.,TGCGCCAGCCAGATTTGGGGACTAGCGACAGATACGCAGTATTTT,CASQIWGLATDTQYF
TRBV10-3,12,TRBJ2-1,TRBD1,.,TGTGCCATCAGTGAACAGGGGAATGAGCAGTTCTTC,CAISEQGNEQFF
TRBV6-6,14,TRBJ1-2,TRBD1,.,TGTGCCAGCAGTTACACAGGGGGCCAGGGTGGCTACACCTTC,CASSYTGGQGGYTF
TRBV2,14,TRBJ2-7,.,.,TGTGCCAGCAGATCGGACAGACGGTTCGACGAGCAGTACTTC,CASRSDRRFDEQYF
TRBV10-2,17,TRBJ2-7,TRBD2,.,TGCGCCAGCAGTGAGAAGTATTGGGGAGGGAGCTCCTACGAGCAGTACTTC,CASSEKYWGGSSYEQYF
TRBV19,13,TRBJ1-2,.,.,TGTGCCAGTAGTATAGGCGGAGGGGTCGGCTACACCTTC,CASSIGGGVGYTF
TRBV18,16,TRBJ2-2,.,.,TGTGCCAGCTCACCCGTGACGGGGTCTGGGACCGGGGAGCTGTTTTTT,CASSPVTGSGTGELFF
TRBV12-5,14,TRBJ2-3,.,.,TGTGCTAGTGGTTTGGACAGGGAATTGGATACGCAGTATTTT,CASGLDRELDTQYF
TRBV6-5,13,TRBJ2-3,.,.,TGTGCCAGCAGGGCCCGGGACACAGATACGCAGTATTTT,CASRARDTDTQYF
TRBV18,13,TRBJ1-2,.,.,TGTGCCAGCTCACCACCTGCAGGGCATGGCTACACCTTC,CASSPPAGHGYTF
TRBV5-1,16,TRBJ2-1,TRBD1,few,TGCGCCAGCAGCTTGGATTCAGGGGGTTCGTACAATGAGCAGTTCTTC,CASSLDSGGSYNEQFF
TRBV2,15,TRBJ1-2,TRBD1,.,TGTGCCAGCACCTTGGGACAGGGGCCCGCCTATGGCTACACCTTC,CASTLGQGPAYGYTF
TRBV7-9,14,TRBJ2-1,TRBD1,.,TGTGCCAGCAGCTTAGTCAGGGGGAAGAATGAGCAGTTCTTC,CASSLVRGKNEQFF
TRBV7-9,8,TRBJ1-2,.,.,TGTGCCACGGGGGGCTACACCTTC,CATGGYTF
TRBV11-2,15,TRBJ2-1,TRBD1,.,TGTGCCAGCAGCTTAGATCCCGGACAGGGACAGGAGCAGTTCTTC,CASSLDPGQGQEQFF
TRBV5-6,13,TRBJ2-3,.,once,TGTGCCAGCAGCTTCCAGAACTACGGCGCGCAGTATTTT,CASSFQNYGAQYF
TRBV11-3,14,TRBJ2-7,.,.,TGTGCCAGCAGCTTAGACAGGGGATTTGGGGAGCAGTACTTC,CASSLDRGFGEQYF
TRBV18,17,TRBJ2-3,.,once,TGTGCCAGCTCACCACCGAACTCCCCAGGGGGCACAGATACGCAGTATTTT,CASSPPNSPGGTDTQYF
TRBV6-5,14,TRBJ1-2,.,.,TGTGCCAGCAGCCTACTACAGGGAATGAGCGGCTACACCTTC,CASSLLQGMSGYTF
TRBV19,15,TRBJ2-6,.,.,TGTGCCAGTACCCGGGACTTCTCTGGGGCCAACGTCCTGACTTTC,CASTRDFSGANVLTF
TRBV18,14,TRBJ1-4,.,once,TGTGCCAGCTCACCAACCGGGGGGAATGAAAAACTGTTTTTT,CASSPTGGNEKLFF
TRBV12-3/TRBV12-4,12,TRBJ1-2,TRBD1,.,TGTGCCAGCAGTTTCGACAGGGCTAGATACACCTTC,CASSFDRARYTF
TRBV9,19,TRBJ2-2,.,medium-sized,TGTGCCAGCAGCGTAGTGCCCCGACCCGACGGAGGGGACACCGGGGAGCTGTTTTTT,CASSVVPRPDGGDTGELFF
TRBV4-1,15,TRBJ1-5,.,once,TGCGCCAGCAGCCAAGATCTCACAGGGTATCAGCCCCAGCATTTT,CASSQDLTGYQPQHF
TRBV7-3,14,TRBJ1-1,.,.,TGTGCCAGCAGCCAAGACAGGTCAGGAACTGAAGCTTTCTTT,CASSQDRSGTEAFF
TRBV21-1,17,TRBJ2-1,.,.,TGTGCCAGCAGCGGGCGGGATCGGGTCTACTCCTACAATGAGCAGTTCTTC,CASSGRDRVYSYNEQFF
TRBV7-2,15,TRBJ1-6,TRBD1,.,TGTGCCAGCAGCTCCCGGGACAGGGGCGAGTCACCCCTCCACTTT,CASSSRDRGESPLHF
TRBV13,15,TRBJ2-1,TRBD2,.,TGTGCCAGCAGGCTAGCGGGAGATTCGTACAATGAGCAGTTCTTC,CASRLAGDSYNEQFF
TRBV9,15,TRBJ2-3,TRBD1,.,TGTGCCAGCAGCGAAGGGACAGTAGTAACAGATACGCAGTATTTT,CASSEGTVVTDTQYF
TRBV5-1,18,TRBJ2-3,TRBD2,.,TGCGCCAGCAGCCTAGCCTACATTTCTAGCGGACGCACAGATACGCAGTATTTT,CASSLAYISSGRTDTQYF
TRBV5-4,15,TRBJ2-1,TRBD2,.,TGTGCCAGCAGCGAGACTAGCGGGGGGGCCGTTGAGCAGTTCTTC,CASSETSGGAVEQFF